This TCR beta chain was recovered during a study of OX40 agonist ivuxolimab in advanced cancers. The overall study: Ivuxolimab was delivered to patients intravenously every 2 weeks at doses spanning 0.01 to 10 mg/kg. Males comprised roughly four fifths of the group, whose mean age was roughly 60 years (range roughly 23 to 80). Having had anti-PD-1, anti-PD-L1 or anti-CTLA-4 therapy before was allowed, and around 44% had some.

This clone was seen more than once but under ten times. The antigen remains undetermined. Overall study findings and caveats: CD8+ T cells averaged more expanded clones than CD4+.

Trimming shortened V by 5 bases and J by 3 bases, and 10 bases separated the two germline ends. The V gene's germline CDR1 is SGHTA and CDR2 FQGNSA. This CDR3 has 13 residues. TCRdb's copy holds only in-frame clones and misses some; the assay was immunoSEQ multiplex PCR. Here the sample spans roughly 61,000 clones, around nine tenths being singletons. The receptor's source is an adult with an advanced solid tumor such as melanoma, head and neck, liver or kidney cancer. This specimen consisted of CD4+ or CD8+ T cells sorted from blood, obtained in a trial of the OX40 agonist ivuxolimab. The V and J genes are TRBV7-2 and TRBJ1-2; a weak D match, TRBD1 (5 bases). In DNA, the CDR3 is TGTGCCAGCAGCCCGGACACTTACTATGGCTACACCTTC. Encoded protein: CASSPDTYYGYTF.